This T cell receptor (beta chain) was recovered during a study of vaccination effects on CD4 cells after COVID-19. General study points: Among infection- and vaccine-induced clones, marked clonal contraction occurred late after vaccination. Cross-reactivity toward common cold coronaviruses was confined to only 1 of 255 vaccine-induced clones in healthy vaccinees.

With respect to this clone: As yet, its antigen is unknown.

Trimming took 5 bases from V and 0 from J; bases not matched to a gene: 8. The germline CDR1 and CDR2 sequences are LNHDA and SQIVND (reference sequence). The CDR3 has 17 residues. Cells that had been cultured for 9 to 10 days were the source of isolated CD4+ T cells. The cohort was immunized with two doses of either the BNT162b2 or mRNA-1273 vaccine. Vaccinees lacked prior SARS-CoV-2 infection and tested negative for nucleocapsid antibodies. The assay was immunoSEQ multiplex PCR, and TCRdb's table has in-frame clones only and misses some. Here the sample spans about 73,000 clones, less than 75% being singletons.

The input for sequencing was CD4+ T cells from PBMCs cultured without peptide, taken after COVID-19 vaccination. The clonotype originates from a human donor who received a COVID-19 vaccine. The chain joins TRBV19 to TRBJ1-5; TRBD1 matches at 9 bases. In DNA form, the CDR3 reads TGTGCCAGTAGTCCATACCGGGACAGGGTTAGCAATCAGCCCCAGCATTTT. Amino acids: CASSPYRDRVSNQPQHF.